The T cell receptor (beta chain) under discussion was sequenced for a study of OX40 agonist ivuxolimab in advanced cancers. The overall study: Partial responses were achieved by three patients, one with hepatocellular carcinoma and two with cutaneous melanoma.

Data came from immunoSEQ multiplex PCR; TCRdb stores just in-frame clones and leaves some out. The sample yields 45,000 to 55,000 clones, under 90% seen once. About this clone: Its specificity is unknown.

Blood specimens came from baseline, cycle 4 day 1, and cycle 7 day 1. Study results and limitations: Relative to CD4+ cells, CD8+ T cells on average had more expanded clones. Partial responders treated at 0.1-3.0 mg/kg exhibited clonal expansion among the lowest measured.

The receptor comes from an adult with an advanced solid tumor such as melanoma, head and neck, liver or kidney cancer. The sample in question was CD4+ or CD8+ T cells sorted from blood, obtained in a trial of the OX40 agonist ivuxolimab.

CDR3 bases: TGTGCCAGCAGCGGGCGGGCTAATGAAAAACTGTTTTTT. The encoded protein is CASSGRANEKLFF. The chain joins TRBV5-6 to TRBJ1-4, with unresolved D. CDR1 and CDR2 from the germline V gene are SGHDT and YYEEEE. This CDR3 has 13 amino acids. Deletions cut 4 bases from V and 3 bases from J, with 7 bases between.